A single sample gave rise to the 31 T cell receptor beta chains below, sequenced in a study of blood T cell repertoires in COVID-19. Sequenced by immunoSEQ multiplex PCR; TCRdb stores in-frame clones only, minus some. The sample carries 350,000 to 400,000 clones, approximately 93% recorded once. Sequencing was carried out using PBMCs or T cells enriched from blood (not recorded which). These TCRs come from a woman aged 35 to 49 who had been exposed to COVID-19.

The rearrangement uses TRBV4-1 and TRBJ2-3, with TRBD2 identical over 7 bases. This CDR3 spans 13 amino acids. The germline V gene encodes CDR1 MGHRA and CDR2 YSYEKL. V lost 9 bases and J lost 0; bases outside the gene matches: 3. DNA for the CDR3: TGCGCCAGTTCTAGCGGTAGCACAGATACGCAGTATTTT. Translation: CASSSGSTDTQYF.

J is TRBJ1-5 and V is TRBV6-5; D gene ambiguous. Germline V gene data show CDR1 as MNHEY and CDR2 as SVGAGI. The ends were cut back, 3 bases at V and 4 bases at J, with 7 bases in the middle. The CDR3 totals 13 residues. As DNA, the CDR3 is TGTGCCAGCAGTTATGACGGGAATCAGCCCCAGCATTTT. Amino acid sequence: CASSYDGNQPQHF.

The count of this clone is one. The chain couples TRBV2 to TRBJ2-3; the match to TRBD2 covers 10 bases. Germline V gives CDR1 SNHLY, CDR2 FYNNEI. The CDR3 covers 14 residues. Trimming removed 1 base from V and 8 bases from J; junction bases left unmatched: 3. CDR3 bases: TGTGCCAGCAGTGAAGGGTTAGCGGGGGGTACGCAGTATTTT. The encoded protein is CASSEGLAGGTQYF.

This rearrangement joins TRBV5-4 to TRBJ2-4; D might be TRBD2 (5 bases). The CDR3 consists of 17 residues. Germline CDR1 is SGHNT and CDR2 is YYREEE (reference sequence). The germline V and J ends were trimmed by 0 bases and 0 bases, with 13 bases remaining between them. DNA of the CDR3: TGTGCCAGCAGCTTGGTGGGGAGCACTCTAGCCAAAAACATTCAGTACTTC. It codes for CASSLVGSTLAKNIQYF.

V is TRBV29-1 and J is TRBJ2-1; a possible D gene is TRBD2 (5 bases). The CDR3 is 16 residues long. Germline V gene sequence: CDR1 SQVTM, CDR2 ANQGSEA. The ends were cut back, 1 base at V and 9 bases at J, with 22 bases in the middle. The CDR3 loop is CSVEGVGGPHISEQFF. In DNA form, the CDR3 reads TGCAGCGTTGAAGGGGTCGGCGGGCCCCATATTTCTGAGCAGTTCTTC.

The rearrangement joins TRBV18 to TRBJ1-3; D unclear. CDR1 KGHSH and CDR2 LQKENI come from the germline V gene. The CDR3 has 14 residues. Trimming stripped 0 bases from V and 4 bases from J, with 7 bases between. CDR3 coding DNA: TGTGCCAGCTCACCACCCGGAGCGGGAAACACCATATATTTT. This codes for CASSPPGAGNTIYF.

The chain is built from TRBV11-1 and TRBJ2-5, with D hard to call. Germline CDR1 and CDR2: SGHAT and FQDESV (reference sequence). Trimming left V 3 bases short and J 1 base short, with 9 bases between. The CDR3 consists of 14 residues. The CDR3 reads CASSFARAQETQYF. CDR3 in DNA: TGTGCCAGCAGCTTCGCACGAGCCCAAGAGACCCAGTACTTC.

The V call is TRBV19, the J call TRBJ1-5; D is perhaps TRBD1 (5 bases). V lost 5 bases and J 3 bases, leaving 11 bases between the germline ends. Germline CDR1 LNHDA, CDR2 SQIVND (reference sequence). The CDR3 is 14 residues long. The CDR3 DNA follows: TGTGCCAGTAGTTCACAAGGGGACAATCAGCCCCAGCATTTT. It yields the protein CASSSQGDNQPQHF.

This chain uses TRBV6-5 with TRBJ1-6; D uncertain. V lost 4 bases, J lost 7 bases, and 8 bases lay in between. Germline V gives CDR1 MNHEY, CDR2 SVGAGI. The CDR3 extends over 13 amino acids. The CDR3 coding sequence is TGTGCCAGCAGTTTTACAGAAAATTCACCCCTCCACTTT. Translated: CASSFTENSPLHF.

The CDR3 DNA reads as TGTGCCAGCAGTCCTTTAAATCAGCCCCAGCATTTT. It encodes CASSPLNQPQHF. The rearrangement joins TRBV27 to TRBJ1-5; D uncertain. From germline, CDR1 is MNHEY and CDR2 SMNVEV (reference sequence). CDR3 length: 12 amino acids. V shed 5 bases and J shed 4 bases, with 6 bases lying between them.

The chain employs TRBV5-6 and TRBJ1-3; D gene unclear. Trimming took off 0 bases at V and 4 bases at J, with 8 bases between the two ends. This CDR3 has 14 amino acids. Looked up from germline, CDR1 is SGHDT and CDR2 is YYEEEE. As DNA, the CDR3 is TGTGCCAGCAGCTTGGCCGGTACGGGAAACACCATATATTTT. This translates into CASSLAGTGNTIYF.

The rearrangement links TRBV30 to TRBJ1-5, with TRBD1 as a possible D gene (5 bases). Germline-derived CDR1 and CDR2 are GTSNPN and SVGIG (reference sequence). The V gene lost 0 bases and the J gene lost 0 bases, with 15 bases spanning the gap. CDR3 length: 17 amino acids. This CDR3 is CAWSVSGGGYSNQPQHF. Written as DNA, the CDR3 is TGTGCCTGGAGTGTATCGGGGGGAGGGTATAGCAATCAGCCCCAGCATTTT.

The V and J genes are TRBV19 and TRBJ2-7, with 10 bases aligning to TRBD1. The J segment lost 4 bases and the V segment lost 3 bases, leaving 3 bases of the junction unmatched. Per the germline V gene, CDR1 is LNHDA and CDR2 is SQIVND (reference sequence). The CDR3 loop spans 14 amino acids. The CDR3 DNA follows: TGTGCCAGTAGTATGGGACAGGGGCCGTACGAGCAGTACTTC. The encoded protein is CASSMGQGPYEQYF.

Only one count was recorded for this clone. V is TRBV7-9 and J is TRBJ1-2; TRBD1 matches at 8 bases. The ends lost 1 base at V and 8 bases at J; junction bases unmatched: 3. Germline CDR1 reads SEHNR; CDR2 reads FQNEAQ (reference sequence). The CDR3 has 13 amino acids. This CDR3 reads CASSLVSGGGYTF. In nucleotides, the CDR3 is TGTGCCAGCAGCTTAGTATCAGGGGGCGGCTACACCTTC.

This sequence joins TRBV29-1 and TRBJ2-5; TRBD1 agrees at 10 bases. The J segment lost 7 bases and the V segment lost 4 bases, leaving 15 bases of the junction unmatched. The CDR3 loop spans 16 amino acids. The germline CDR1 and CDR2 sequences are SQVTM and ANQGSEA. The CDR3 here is CSVVVETGGESGTQYF. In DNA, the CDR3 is TGCAGCGTTGTGGTAGAGACAGGGGGCGAGTCTGGGACCCAGTACTTC. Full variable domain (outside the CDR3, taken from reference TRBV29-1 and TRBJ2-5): SAVISQKPSRDICQRGTSLTIQCQVDSQVTMMFWYRQQPGQSLTLIATANQGSEATYESGFVIDKFPISRPNLTFSTLTVSNMSPEDSSIYLCSVVVETGGESGTQYFGPGTRLLVL.

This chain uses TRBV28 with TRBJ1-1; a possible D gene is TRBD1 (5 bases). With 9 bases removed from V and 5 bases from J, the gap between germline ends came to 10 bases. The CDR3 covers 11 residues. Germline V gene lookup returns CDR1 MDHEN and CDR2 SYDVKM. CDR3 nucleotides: TGTGCCAGTCCCGGGGGAACTGAAGCTTTCTTT. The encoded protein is CASPGGTEAFF.

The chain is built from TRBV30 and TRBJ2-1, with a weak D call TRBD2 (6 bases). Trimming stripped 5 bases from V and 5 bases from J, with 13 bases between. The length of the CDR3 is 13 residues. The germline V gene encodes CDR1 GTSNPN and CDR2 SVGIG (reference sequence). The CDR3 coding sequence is TGTGCCTGGTCTGGGGGGACTCACAATGAGCAGTTCTTC. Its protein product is CAWSGGTHNEQFF. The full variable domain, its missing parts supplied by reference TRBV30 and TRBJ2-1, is SQTIHQWPATLVQPVGSPLSLECTVEGTSNPNLYWYRQAAGRGLQLLFYSVGIGQISSEVPQNLSASRPQDRQFILSSKKLLLSDSGFYLCAWSGGTHNEQFFGPGTRLTVL.

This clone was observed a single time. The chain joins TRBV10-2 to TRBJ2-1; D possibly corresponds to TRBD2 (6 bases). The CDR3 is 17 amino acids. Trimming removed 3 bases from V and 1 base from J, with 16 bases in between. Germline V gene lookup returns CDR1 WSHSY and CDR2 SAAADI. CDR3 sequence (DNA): TGCGCCAGCAGTGAAGGCGGGATATTCTATTCCTACAATGAGCAGTTCTTC. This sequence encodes CASSEGGIFYSYNEQFF.

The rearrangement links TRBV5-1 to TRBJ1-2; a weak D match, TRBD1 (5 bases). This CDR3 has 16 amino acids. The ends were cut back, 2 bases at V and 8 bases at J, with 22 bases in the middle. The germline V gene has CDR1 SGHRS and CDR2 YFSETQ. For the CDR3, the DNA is TGCGCCAGCAGCTTACTTTCGCAGGGCGGTTCGCTAGGCTACACCTTC. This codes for CASSLLSQGGSLGYTF.

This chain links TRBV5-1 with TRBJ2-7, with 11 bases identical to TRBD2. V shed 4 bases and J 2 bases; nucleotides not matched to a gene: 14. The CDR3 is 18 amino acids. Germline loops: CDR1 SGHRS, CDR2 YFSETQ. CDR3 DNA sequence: TGCGCCAGCAGCCCGTGGGGTAGCGGGGGGGCTAATACCTACGAGCAGTACTTC. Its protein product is CASSPWGSGGANTYEQYF.

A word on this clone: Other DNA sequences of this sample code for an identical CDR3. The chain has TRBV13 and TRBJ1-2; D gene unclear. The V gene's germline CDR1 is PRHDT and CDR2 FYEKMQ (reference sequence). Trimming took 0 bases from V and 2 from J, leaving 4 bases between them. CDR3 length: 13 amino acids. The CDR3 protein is CASSLGRNYGYTF. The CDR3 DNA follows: TGTGCCAGCAGCTTAGGGCGGAACTATGGCTACACCTTC.

DNA of the CDR3: TGTGCCAGCAGTTTATACAGGGGAGGAGAGCCCCAGCATTTT. This sequence encodes CASSLYRGGEPQHF. V and J are TRBV28 and TRBJ1-5; 7 bases line up with TRBD1. Trimming at V came to 1 base and at J to 8 bases, leaving 5 bases not matched to a gene. Looked up from germline, CDR1 is MDHEN and CDR2 is SYDVKM. The CDR3 totals 14 residues.

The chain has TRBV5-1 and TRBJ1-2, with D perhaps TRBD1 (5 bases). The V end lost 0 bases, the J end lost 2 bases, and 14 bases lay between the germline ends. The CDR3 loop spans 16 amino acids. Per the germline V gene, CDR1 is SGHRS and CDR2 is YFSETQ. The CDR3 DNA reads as TGCGCCAGCAGCTTGGCCCCACGGGGGGAAAACTATGGCTACACCTTC. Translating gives CASSLAPRGENYGYTF.

The CDR3 DNA sequence: TGTGCCAGCAGTGACGGGACAGGCGAACACCATCAGCCCCAGCATTTT. Its protein is CASSDGTGEHHQPQHF. The V call is TRBV2, the J call TRBJ1-5; 8 positions agree with TRBD1. The germline V gene has CDR1 SNHLY and CDR2 FYNNEI. Trimming took 3 bases from V and 5 from J; bases not matched to a gene: 9. This CDR3 contains 16 residues.

CDR3 loop: CAISTGLAMGTDTQYF. CDR3 bases: TGTGCCATCAGTACCGGCCTAGCGATGGGGACAGATACGCAGTATTTT. V gene TRBV10-3 combines with J gene TRBJ2-3; the D gene is possibly TRBD2 (6 bases). The CDR3 length is 16 residues. Deletions cut 5 bases from V and 3 bases from J, with 18 bases between. Germline CDR1 ENHRY, CDR2 SYGVKD.

The CDR3 nucleotides read TGTGCCAGCAGCCCCCCAGGGTACCATCAGCCCCAGCATTTT. Residues: CASSPPGYHQPQHF. This sequence joins TRBV3-1 (or the pseudogene TRBV3-2) and TRBJ1-5, with D possibly matching TRBD1 (5 bases). The CDR3 runs 14 residues. Germline V gene lookup returns CDR1 LGHDT and CDR2 YNNKEL (reference sequence). V lost 4 bases, J lost 5 bases, and 12 bases lay in between.

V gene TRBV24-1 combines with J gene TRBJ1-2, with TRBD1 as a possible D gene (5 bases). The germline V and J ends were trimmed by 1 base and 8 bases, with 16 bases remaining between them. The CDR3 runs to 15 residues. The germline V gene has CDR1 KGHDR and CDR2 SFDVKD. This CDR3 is CATSDFPGTGEGYTF. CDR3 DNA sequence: TGTGCCACCAGTGATTTTCCTGGGACGGGAGAAGGCTACACCTTC.

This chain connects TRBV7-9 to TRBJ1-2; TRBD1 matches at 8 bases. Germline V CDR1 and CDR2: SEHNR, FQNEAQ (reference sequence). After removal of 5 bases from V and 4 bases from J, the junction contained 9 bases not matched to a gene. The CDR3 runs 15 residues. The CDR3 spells CASSRTGGLGYGYTF. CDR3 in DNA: TGTGCCAGCAGCCGTACAGGGGGTCTTGGCTATGGCTACACCTTC.

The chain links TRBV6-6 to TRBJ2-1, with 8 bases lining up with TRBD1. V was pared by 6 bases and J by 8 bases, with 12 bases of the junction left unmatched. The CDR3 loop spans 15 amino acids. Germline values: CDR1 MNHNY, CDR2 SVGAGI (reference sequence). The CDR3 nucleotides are TGTGCCAGCAGCCGGAGGGGACAGGCCAGCCATGAGCAGTTCTTC. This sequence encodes CASSRRGQASHEQFF.

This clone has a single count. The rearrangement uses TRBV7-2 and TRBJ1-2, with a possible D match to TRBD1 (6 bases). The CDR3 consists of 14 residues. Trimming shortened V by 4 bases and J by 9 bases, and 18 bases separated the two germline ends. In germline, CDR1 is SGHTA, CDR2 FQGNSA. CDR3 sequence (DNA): TGTGCCAGCAGCTCACCACAATTCACAGGGAGCTACACCTTC. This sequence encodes CASSSPQFTGSYTF. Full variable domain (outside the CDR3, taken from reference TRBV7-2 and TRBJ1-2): GAGVSQSPSNKVTEKGKDVELRCDPISGHTALYWYRQSLGQGLEFLIYFQGNSAPDKSGLPSDRFSAERTGGSVSTLTIQRTQQEDSAVYLCASSSPQFTGSYTFGSGTRLTVV.

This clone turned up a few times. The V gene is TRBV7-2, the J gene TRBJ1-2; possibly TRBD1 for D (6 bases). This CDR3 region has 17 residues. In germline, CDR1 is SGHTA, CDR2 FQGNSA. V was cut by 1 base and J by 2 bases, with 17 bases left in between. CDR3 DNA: TGTGCCAGCAGCTTAGGATGGCGACAGGCTCTCAACTATGGCTACACCTTC. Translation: CASSLGWRQALNYGYTF.